The sequence of this T cell receptor (beta chain) was determined in a study of identical twins. General study results and limits: High-abundance cord blood beta clonotypes had fewer insertions; memory repertoires showed none. Zero-insertion findings could be partly confounded by invariant cells (MAIT and iNKT cells).

CDR1 is LGHDT, CDR2 YNNKEL, per germline (reference sequence). Trimming shortened V by 0 bases and J by 0 bases, and 15 bases separated the two germline ends. The CDR3 is 19 residues long. MiXCR was run by TCRdb on the 5' RACE reads, yielding one entry per CDR3 protein. The sample lists about 240,000 distinct CDR3 sequences, roughly an eighth occurring once. Concerning this clonotype itself: Its specificity is unknown.

This sample was also put to use in a study of yellow fever vaccine responses in identical twins. That work adds: Twins' vaccine T cell responses reportedly seemed partly convergent and partly personalized.

The sequenced sample consisted of memory (CD45RO+) T cells sorted from blood. This chain connects TRBV3-1 to TRBJ2-6; D call uncertain. This TCR was sampled from a woman aged 18 to 35 in good health. The CDR3 here is CASSQDQQKKSSGANVLTF. The CDR3, as DNA: TGTGCCAGCAGCCAAGATCAACAGAAAAAAAGCTCTGGGGCCAACGTCCTGACTTTC.